The entry below gives a single T cell receptor (beta chain) sequence along with its context. In the authors' methods: Counts of nucleated cells, estimated from reference gene primer amplification, were obtained. Assay: immunoSEQ multiplex PCR; the TCRdb copy retains only in-frame clones and omits some. That table supplies the V and J calls and clone size; D and trimming were determined from the DNA. The table lists approximately 93,000 clones, 86% of them singletons. V was clipped by 4 bases and J by 0 bases; unmatched bases: 6. Germline values: CDR1 SGHRS, CDR2 YFSETQ. The CDR3 totals 16 residues. This record comes from a study of blood T cell repertoires in COVID-19. For the study at large: Collection of acute and convalescent COVID-19 samples took place in the United States, Italy and Spain. PBMCs, B-cell-depleted T cells, or T cells provided the cDNA or gDNA that made up the material.

The V gene is TRBV5-1, the J gene TRBJ1-5, with 8 bases fitting TRBD1. This clonotype originated in a man in his fifties or sixties with active or convalescent COVID-19. The specimen sequenced was peripheral blood. CDR3 coding DNA: TGCGCCAGCAGCGACGGGACAGGAGTTAGCAATCAGCCCCAGCATTTT. Translation: CASSDGTGVSNQPQHF.